The present entry profiles one TCR beta chain with its context. The CDR3 loop spans 14 amino acids. Germline loops: CDR1 MDHEN, CDR2 SYDVKM. Trimming removed 6 bases at V and 5 bases at J, with 16 bases between. The sample belongs to a study of blood T cell repertoires in COVID-19. Produced via immunoSEQ multiplex PCR; TCRdb's table is partial and in-frame only. The data hold some 180,000 clones, with approximately 80% observed a single time. The genes are TRBV28 and TRBJ1-1; D gene ambiguous. Sequencing was carried out using PBMCs or T cells enriched from blood (not recorded which). The sequence came from a man between 60 and 75 years old who had been exposed to COVID-19. CDR3 residues: CASSPGRRMTEAFF. The CDR3 DNA is TGTGCCAGCAGCCCTGGGAGAAGGATGACTGAAGCTTTCTTT.